Each of the 13 T cell receptor beta chains below was sequenced from the same sample in a study of technical replicates of blood from a few donors. The data were produced by immunoSEQ multiplex PCR, yet TCRdb's version contains in-frame clones alone and is incomplete. Among roughly 74,000 clones listed, about 91% were seen once. What was sequenced was T cells isolated from PBMCs. These receptors were taken from a human donor in good health.

This clone was found once. V gene TRBV30 combines with J gene TRBJ2-1, with D tentatively TRBD1 (5 bases). Per the germline V gene, CDR1 is GTSNPN and CDR2 is SVGIG (reference sequence). The CDR3 spans 11 residues. V gave up 7 bases and J gave up 3 bases, with 7 bases separating them. The DNA of the CDR3 is TGTGCCTTCACAGGCTACAATGAGCAGTTCTTC. Translation gives CAFTGYNEQFF.

The chain couples TRBV29-1 to TRBJ1-2, with 7 bases that match TRBD1. The CDR3 has 13 residues. CDR1 is SQVTM and CDR2 is ANQGSEA in the germline V gene. Germline trimming cut 7 bases from V and 3 bases from J; bases unmatched to any gene: 8. CDR3 nucleotide sequence: TGCAGCGGAGGGGGCGGTGAAGACTATGGCTACACCTTC. Its protein product is CSGGGGEDYGYTF.

The chain joins TRBV6-5 to TRBJ1-4, with D possibly matching TRBD1 (6 bases). CDR1 is MNHEY, CDR2 SVGAGI, per germline. V lost 3 bases, J lost 3 bases, and 8 bases lay in between. The CDR3 loop spans 14 amino acids. The CDR3 here is CASSYGQSNEKLFF. CDR3 in DNA: TGTGCCAGCAGTTATGGACAGTCTAATGAAAAACTGTTTTTT.

The count of this clone is one. The missing conserved phenylalanine or tryptophan at the end of this CDR3 makes a read error likely. Because the CDR3's place on the DNA is in doubt, the DNA is left out and the CDR3 is given as listed by TCRdb. The V call is TRBV9, the J call TRBJ1-4; TRBD1, as called in the table, went unchecked against the DNA. The germline CDR1 and CDR2 sequences are SGDLS and YYNGEE. The CDR3 length equals 11 residues, ends included. CDR3 sequence reads: CASSPVRGRWA.

The rearrangement joins TRBV28 to TRBJ1-1; D remains ambiguous. CDR1 is MDHEN and CDR2 is SYDVKM in the germline V gene. The CDR3 loop spans 13 amino acids. Trimming shortened V by 1 base and J by 1 base, and 4 bases separated the two germline ends. CDR3 residues: CASSLSGNTEAFF. CDR3 sequence (DNA): TGTGCCAGCAGTTTATCAGGGAACACTGAAGCTTTCTTT.

This clone was observed a handful of times. V and J are TRBV9 and TRBJ2-1; possibly TRBD1 for D (6 bases). The V gene lost 8 bases and the J gene lost 4 bases, with 7 bases spanning the gap. Germline values: CDR1 SGDLS, CDR2 YYNGEE. The CDR3 has 11 residues. CDR3 sequence reads: CASGQYNEQFF. DNA for the CDR3: TGTGCCAGTGGACAGTACAATGAGCAGTTCTTC.

The V call is TRBV5-5, the J call TRBJ2-7, with D possibly being TRBD2 (7 bases). Germline V gene lookup returns CDR1 SGHKS and CDR2 YYEKEE (reference sequence). V lost 4 bases and J 5 bases, leaving 16 bases between the germline ends. The CDR3 spans 14 residues. The CDR3 protein is CASSSRGGVDEQYF. For the CDR3, the DNA is TGTGCCAGCAGCAGTAGGGGGGGAGTCGACGAGCAGTACTTC.

The V call is TRBV4-1, the J call TRBJ1-1; the D is unclear. Germline V gene lookup returns CDR1 MGHRA and CDR2 YSYEKL. The CDR3 has 15 amino acids. V dropped 1 base and J dropped 3 bases, with 12 bases sitting between them. As DNA, the CDR3 is TGCGCCAGCAGCCAAGTATGGGGAGTTGACACTGAAGCTTTCTTT. Its protein is CASSQVWGVDTEAFF.

DNA of the CDR3: TGCGCCAGCAGCTTGGAACAGGAATACAATGAGCAGTTCTTC. Translation gives CASSLEQEYNEQFF. This chain uses TRBV5-1 with TRBJ2-1; TRBD1 is a possible D gene (5 bases). Trimming removed 0 bases from V and 4 bases from J, with 8 bases in between. The CDR3 is 14 amino acids. The germline CDR1 and CDR2 sequences are SGHRS and YFSETQ.

The J gene is TRBJ1-1, the V gene TRBV28; D unresolved. Trimming removed 3 bases from V and 0 bases from J, with 8 bases in between. The CDR3 contains 14 residues. CDR1 is MDHEN and CDR2 is SYDVKM in the germline V gene. Here the CDR3 DNA reads TGTGCCAGCAGTTTGCCGGTCATGAACACTGAAGCTTTCTTT. Translating gives CASSLPVMNTEAFF.

The genes are TRBV28 and TRBJ1-5; D possibly corresponds to TRBD1 (5 bases). Trimming removed 10 bases from V and 0 bases from J, with 25 bases in between. CDR3 size: 18 residues. Per germline, CDR1 MDHEN and CDR2 SYDVKM. The CDR3 reads CATTSRTPKTYSNQPQHF. The CDR3 bases are TGTGCCACTACCTCGAGGACACCCAAGACCTATAGCAATCAGCCCCAGCATTTT.

The chain has TRBV7-3 and TRBJ2-3; the D gene is possibly TRBD2 (6 bases). CDR1 is SGHTA and CDR2 is FQGTGA in the germline V gene. The CDR3 runs 16 residues. Trimming stripped 2 bases from V and 1 base from J, with 13 bases between. For the CDR3, the DNA is TGTGCCAGCAGCTTATTGCGGCGGGACCGCACAGATACGCAGTATTTT. Its translation is CASSLLRRDRTDTQYF.

The J gene is TRBJ2-7, the V gene TRBV7-6; 8 bases agree with TRBD1. The CDR3 loop spans 13 amino acids. Per the germline V gene, CDR1 is SGHVS and CDR2 is FNYEAQ. Trimming removed 3 bases from V and 4 bases from J; junction bases left unmatched: 2. The CDR3 protein is CASSFRDRYEQYF. CDR3 nucleotide sequence: TGTGCCAGCAGCTTCCGGGACAGGTACGAGCAGTACTTC. Supplemented by reference TRBV7-6 and TRBJ2-7, the full variable domain reads GAGVSQSPRYKVTKRGQDVALRCDPISGHVSLYWYRQALGQGPEFLTYFNYEAQQDKSGLPNDRFSAERPEGSISTLTIQRTEQRDSAMYRCASSFRDRYEQYFGPGTRLTVT.